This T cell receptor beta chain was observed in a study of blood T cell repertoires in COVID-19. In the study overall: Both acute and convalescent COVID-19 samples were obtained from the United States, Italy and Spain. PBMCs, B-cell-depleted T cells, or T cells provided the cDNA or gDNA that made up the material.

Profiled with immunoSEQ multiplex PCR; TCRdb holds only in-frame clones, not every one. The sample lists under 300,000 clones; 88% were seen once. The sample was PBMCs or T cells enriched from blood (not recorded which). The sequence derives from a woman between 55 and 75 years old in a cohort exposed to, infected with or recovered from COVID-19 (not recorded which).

The CDR3 DNA follows: TGTGCCAGCAGTCTGACACCTAACTATGGCTACACCTTC. Translating it yields CASSLTPNYGYTF. The V call is TRBV14, the J call TRBJ1-2, with D unresolved. The CDR3 length is 13 residues. Trimming removed 6 bases at V and 0 bases at J, with 8 bases between. The germline CDR1 and CDR2 sequences are SGHDN and FVKESK.